This TCR beta chain is drawn from a study of cytomegalovirus exposure and HLA in healthy donors. The study's findings and limits: Associated with cytomegalovirus, according to the listing, were 150 to 200 TCR beta chains.

The CDR3 totals 16 residues. V lost 0 bases and J 5 bases, leaving 17 bases between the germline ends. CDR1 is SGHRS, CDR2 YFSETQ, per germline. A word on this clone: Its target is not known.

13 Jbeta primers and 60 Vbeta primers were used for the PCR. Assay: immunoSEQ multiplex PCR; the TCRdb copy retains only in-frame clones and omits some. The profile covers 150,000 to 160,000 clones, with about four fifths appearing a single time and roughly 7.7% taken by the ten largest. The chain uses TRBV5-1 and TRBJ2-5, with D possibly being TRBD2 (6 bases). The source is a man under 40 in good health and CMV-seropositive. Input material: PBMCs. In nucleotides, the CDR3 is TGCGCCAGCAGCTTGGAGAGTAGCGGAAATGGGGAGACCCAGTACTTC. This gives the protein CASSLESSGNGETQYF. Full variable domain (outside the CDR3, taken from reference TRBV5-1 and TRBJ2-5): KAGVTQTPRYLIKTRGQQVTLSCSPISGHRSVSWYQQTPGQGLQFLFEYFSETQRNKGNFPGRFSGRQFSNSRSEMNVSTLELGDSALYLCASSLESSGNGETQYFGPGTRLLVL.